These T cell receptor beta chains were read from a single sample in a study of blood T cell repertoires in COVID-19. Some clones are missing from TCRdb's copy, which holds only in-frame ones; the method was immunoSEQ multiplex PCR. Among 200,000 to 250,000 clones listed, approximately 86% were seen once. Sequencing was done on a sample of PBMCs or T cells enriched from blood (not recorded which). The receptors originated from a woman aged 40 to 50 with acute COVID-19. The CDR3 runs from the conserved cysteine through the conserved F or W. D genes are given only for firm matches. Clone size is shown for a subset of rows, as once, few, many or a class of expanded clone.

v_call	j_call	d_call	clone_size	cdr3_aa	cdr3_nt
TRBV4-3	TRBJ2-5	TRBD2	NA	CASSQESGRAGETQYF	TGCGCCAGCAGCCAAGAAAGCGGGAGGGCCGGCGAGACCCAGTACTTC
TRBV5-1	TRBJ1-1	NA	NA	CASSLSGAGDTEAFF	TGCGCCAGCAGCTTGAGCGGGGCAGGGGACACTGAAGCTTTCTTT
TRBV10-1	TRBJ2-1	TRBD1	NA	CASSESGQGDNEQFF	TGCGCCAGCAGTGAGTCCGGACAGGGGGACAATGAGCAGTTCTTC
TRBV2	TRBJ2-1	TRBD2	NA	CASSVAGGPGEQFF	TGTGCCAGCAGTGTTGCGGGAGGGCCGGGGGAGCAGTTCTTC
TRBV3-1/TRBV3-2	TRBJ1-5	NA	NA	CASSLSPMNQPQHF	TGTGCCAGCAGCCTTTCCCCCATGAATCAGCCCCAGCATTTT
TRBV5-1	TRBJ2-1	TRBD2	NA	CASNLAGGTSNEQFF	TGCGCCAGCAACCTGGCGGGAGGTACGTCCAATGAGCAGTTCTTC
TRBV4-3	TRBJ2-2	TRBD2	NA	CASSQGLRSSGKGGELFF	TGCGCCAGCAGCCAAGGGCTGAGGTCTAGCGGGAAGGGGGGGGAGCTGTTTTTT
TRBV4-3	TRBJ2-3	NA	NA	CASSTLVSGTDTQYF	TGCGCCAGCAGCACTCTAGTTTCTGGCACAGATACGCAGTATTTT
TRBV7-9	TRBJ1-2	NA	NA	CASSPGEFGYTF	TGTGCCAGCAGCCCCGGGGAGTTTGGCTACACCTTC
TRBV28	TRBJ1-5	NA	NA	CASSPPDSTLSNQPQHF	TGTGCCAGCAGTCCCCCTGACAGTACCCTTAGCAATCAGCCCCAGCATTTT
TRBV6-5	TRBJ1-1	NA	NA	CATTSQGSEAFF	TGTGCCACCACATCACAGGGCAGTGAAGCTTTCTTT
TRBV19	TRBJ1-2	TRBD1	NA	CASSFRGGFSYGYTF	TGTGCCAGTAGTTTTAGAGGGGGCTTTAGCTATGGCTACACCTTC
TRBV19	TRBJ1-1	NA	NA	CASSSVRVVAFF	TGTGCCAGTAGTTCTGTCCGGGTAGTGGCTTTCTTT
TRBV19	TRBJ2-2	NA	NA	CASSIRSGVGELFF	TGTGCCAGTAGTATTCGGAGTGGAGTAGGGGAGCTGTTTTTT
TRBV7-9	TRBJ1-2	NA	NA	CASSPEGSGGYTF	TGTGCCAGCAGTCCCGAGGGAAGTGGTGGCTACACCTTC
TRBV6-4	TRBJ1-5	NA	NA	CASSAQGGGGQPQHF	TGTGCCAGCAGTGCCCAGGGTGGGGGCGGCCAGCCCCAGCATTTT
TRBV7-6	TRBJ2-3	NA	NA	CASSLSPGAGTDTQYF	TGTGCCAGCAGCTTATCCCCGGGAGCGGGCACAGATACGCAGTATTTT
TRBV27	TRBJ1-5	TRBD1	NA	CASSPLGQGTNQPQHF	TGTGCCAGCAGTCCCCTCGGACAGGGGACCAATCAGCCCCAGCATTTT
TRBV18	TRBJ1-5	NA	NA	CASSPLPSGHSNQPQHF	TGTGCCAGCTCACCACTACCTTCGGGACATAGCAATCAGCCCCAGCATTTT
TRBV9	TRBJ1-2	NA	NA	CASSVDLGGHGYTF	TGTGCCAGCAGCGTAGACCTAGGAGGGCATGGCTACACCTTC
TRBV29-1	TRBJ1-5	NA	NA	CSVTGSDFNQPQHF	TGCAGCGTAACCGGATCTGACTTCAATCAGCCCCAGCATTTT
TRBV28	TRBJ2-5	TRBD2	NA	CASSLFGGGQETQYF	TGTGCCAGCAGTTTGTTCGGGGGGGGACAAGAGACCCAGTACTTC
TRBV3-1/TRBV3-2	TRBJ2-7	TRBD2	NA	CASSPTLTAGSYEQYF	TGTGCCAGCAGCCCAACTCTGACAGCGGGATCCTACGAGCAGTACTTC
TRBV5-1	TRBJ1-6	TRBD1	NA	CASSLDGQGNSPLHF	TGCGCCAGCAGCTTGGACGGACAGGGAAACTCACCCCTCCACTTT
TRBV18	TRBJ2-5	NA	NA	CASSALSDQETQYF	TGTGCCAGCTCAGCCCTCAGCGACCAAGAGACCCAGTACTTC
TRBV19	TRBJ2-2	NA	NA	CASRDRSNTGELFF	TGTGCCAGTAGAGACAGGTCGAACACCGGGGAGCTGTTTTTT
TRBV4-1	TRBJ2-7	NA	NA	CASSQESREGVEQYF	TGCGCCAGCAGCCAAGAATCCCGAGAAGGGGTCGAGCAGTACTTC
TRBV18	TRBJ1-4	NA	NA	CASSNLGGQGEKLFF	TGTGCCAGCTCGAACCTGGGGGGGCAAGGAGAAAAACTGTTTTTT
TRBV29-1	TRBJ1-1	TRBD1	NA	CSVAGQLNTEAFF	TGCAGCGTCGCGGGACAGTTGAACACTGAAGCTTTCTTT
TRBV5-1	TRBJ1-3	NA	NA	CASSLGEAFISGNTIYF	TGCGCCAGCAGCTTGGGTGAAGCTTTTATCTCTGGAAACACCATATATTTT
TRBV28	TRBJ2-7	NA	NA	CASSPWGDEQYF	TGTGCCAGCAGTCCGTGGGGGGACGAGCAGTACTTC
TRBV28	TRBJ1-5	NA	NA	CASGGSPQHF	TGTGCCAGCGGAGGCTCGCCCCAGCATTTT
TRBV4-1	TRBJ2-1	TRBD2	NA	CASSQELAAYNEQFF	TGCGCCAGCAGCCAAGAGCTAGCGGCCTACAATGAGCAGTTCTTC
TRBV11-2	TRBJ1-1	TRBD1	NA	CASSWGQGTFEAFF	TGTGCCAGCAGCTGGGGACAGGGGACCTTTGAAGCTTTCTTT
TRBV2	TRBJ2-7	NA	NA	CASAKMYEQYF	TGTGCCAGCGCTAAGATGTACGAGCAGTACTTC
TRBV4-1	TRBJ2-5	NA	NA	CASSQVSPESPYPETQYF	TGCGCCAGCAGCCAAGTCTCCCCGGAGAGCCCGTACCCAGAGACCCAGTACTTC
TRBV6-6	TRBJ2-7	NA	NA	CASSYSSQAYEQYF	TGTGCCAGCAGTTACTCGAGCCAGGCCTACGAGCAGTACTTC
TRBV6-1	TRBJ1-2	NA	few	CASSEVGQTMGYTF	TGTGCCAGCAGTGAAGTAGGACAGACTATGGGCTACACCTTC
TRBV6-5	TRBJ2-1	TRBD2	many	CASTTQLAGPLFF	TGTGCCAGCACCACGCAACTAGCGGGACCACTGTTCTTC
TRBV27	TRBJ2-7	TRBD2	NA	CASSFRREGYEQYF	TGTGCCAGCAGTTTTCGGCGGGAGGGCTACGAGCAGTACTTC
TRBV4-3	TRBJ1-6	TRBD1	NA	CASSQEADRGSSNSPLHF	TGCGCCAGCAGCCAAGAGGCGGACAGGGGTTCTTCCAATTCACCCCTCCACTTT
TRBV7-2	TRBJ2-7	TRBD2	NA	CASSRLLAGVYEQYF	TGTGCCAGCAGCAGATTACTAGCGGGAGTCTACGAGCAGTACTTC
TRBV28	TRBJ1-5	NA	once	CASSSSQGLNQPQHF	TGTGCCAGCAGCTCCTCCCAGGGCCTTAATCAGCCCCAGCATTTT
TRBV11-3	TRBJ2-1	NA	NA	CASSLGTHYNEQFF	TGTGCCAGCAGCCTAGGGACACATTACAATGAGCAGTTCTTC
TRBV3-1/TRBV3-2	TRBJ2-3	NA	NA	CASNPGQHSTDTQYF	TGTGCCAGCAACCCCGGACAGCATAGCACAGATACGCAGTATTTT
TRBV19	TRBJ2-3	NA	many	CASSLSDTSTDTQYF	TGTGCCAGTAGTCTTAGCGATACTAGCACAGATACGCAGTATTTT